These 8 T cell receptor beta chains came from one sample sequenced in a study of identical twins. TCRdb re-derived calls from the 5' RACE reads in MiXCR, one entry per CDR3 protein. The table has hundreds of thousands of distinct CDR3 sequences, 6.1% seen once; the top ten hold approximately 2%. The sample comprised naive T cells sorted from blood. The source of these receptors is a man aged 18 to 35 in good health.

This clonotype was counted a few times. The chain has TRBV7-9 and TRBJ1-5; 8 bases fit TRBD1. The CDR3 consists of 16 residues. Germline CDR1 reads SEHNR; CDR2 reads FQNEAQ (reference sequence). V shed 3 bases, J shed 5 bases, and the junction held 9 bases outside the gene matches. The CDR3, as DNA: TGTGCCAGCAGCTTTGCAGGGGGCGCTTTGTATCAGCCCCAGCATTTT. It specifies CASSFAGGALYQPQHF.

The chain recombines TRBV25-1 with TRBJ2-5, with D perhaps TRBD2 (5 bases). CDR1 and CDR2 (germline): MGHDK, SYGVNS. Trimming cost V 8 bases and J 4 bases, with 8 bases left between them. The CDR3 loop spans 11 amino acids. As DNA, the CDR3 is TGTGCCAGCGCCCGGGGAGAGACCCAGTACTTC. It translates to CASARGETQYF.

The sample holds a few counts of this clonotype. The rearrangement uses TRBV12-3 or TRBV12-4 and TRBJ2-7; the D gene could be TRBD1 or TRBD2 (5 bases each). Trimming cost V 5 bases and J 2 bases, with 13 bases left between them. The CDR3 loop spans 14 amino acids. CDR3 sequence reads: CASSLGDHTYEQYV. As DNA, the CDR3 is TGTGCCAGCAGTCTCGGGGACCACACCTACGAGCAGTACGTC.

The rearrangement links TRBV3-1 to TRBJ1-1; 8 bases are shared with TRBD1. Per germline, CDR1 LGHDT and CDR2 YNNKEL (reference sequence). The CDR3 runs to 16 residues. J was trimmed by 1 base and V by 1 base; bases with no gene match: 5. The DNA of the CDR3 is TGTGCCAGCAGCCAAGGTTCAGGGGGCCGGAACACTGAAGCTTTCTTT. It yields the protein CASSQGSGGRNTEAFF.

This clonotype turned up a few times. The chain has TRBV7-2 and TRBJ2-1; 7 bases line up with TRBD1. Looked up from germline, CDR1 is SGHTA and CDR2 is FQGNSA. V dropped 5 bases and J dropped 5; count of bases not matched to a gene: 6. The CDR3 loop spans 14 amino acids. This CDR3 reads CASSRDRQNNEQFF. The CDR3 region has the DNA TGTGCCAGCAGCCGGGACAGACAAAACAATGAGCAGTTCTTC. The complete variable domain, with remaining parts taken from reference TRBV7-2 and TRBJ2-1, reads GAGVSQSPSNKVTEKGKDVELRCDPISGHTALYWYRQSLGQGLEFLIYFQGNSAPDKSGLPSDRFSAERTGGSVSTLTIQRTQQEDSAVYLCASSRDRQNNEQFFGPGTRLTVL.

The table lists this clonotype with many counts. V usage is TRBV29-1 and J usage is TRBJ2-2; TRBD1 aligns across 9 bases. The CDR3 consists of 13 residues. J gave up 5 bases and V 6 bases, and 4 bases lay outside the gene matches. Germline V gene lookup returns CDR1 SQVTM and CDR2 ANQGSEA. The CDR3 is CSVGQGLTGELFF. The CDR3 nucleotides read TGCAGCGTGGGACAGGGACTAACCGGGGAGCTGTTTTTT.

This clonotype occurred many times. This rearrangement joins TRBV12-3 or TRBV12-4 to TRBJ2-4, with D perhaps TRBD1 (5 bases). The CDR3 has 14 amino acids. V was pared by 2 bases and J by 2 bases, with 7 bases between. In DNA form, the CDR3 reads TGTGCCAGCAGTTTACAGGGAACCAAAAACATTCAGTACTTC. This gives the protein CASSLQGTKNIQYF.

This clonotype was recorded at least ten times. The rearrangement uses TRBV27 and TRBJ2-1; 7 nucleotides line up with TRBD1. The V gene's germline CDR1 is MNHEY and CDR2 SMNVEV (reference sequence). V was pared by 8 bases and J by 6 bases, with 7 bases of the junction left unmatched. This CDR3 comprises 13 residues. This CDR3 reads CASARQGANEQFF. CDR3 nucleotides: TGTGCCAGCGCAAGACAGGGCGCCAATGAGCAGTTCTTC.